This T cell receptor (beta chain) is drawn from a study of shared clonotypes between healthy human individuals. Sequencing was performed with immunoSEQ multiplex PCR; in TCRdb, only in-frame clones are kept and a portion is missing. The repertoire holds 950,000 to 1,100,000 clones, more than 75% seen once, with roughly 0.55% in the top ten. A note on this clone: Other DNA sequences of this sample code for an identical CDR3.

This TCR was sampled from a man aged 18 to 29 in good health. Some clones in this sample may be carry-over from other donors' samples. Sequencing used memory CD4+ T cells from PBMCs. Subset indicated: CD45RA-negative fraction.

DNA for the CDR3: TGTGCCAGCAGCGTTCAGGGAACAGATACGCAGTATTTT. It yields the protein CASSVQGTDTQYF. The chain uses TRBV9 and TRBJ2-3; TRBD1 might be the D (5 bases). V dropped 2 bases and J dropped 3 bases, with 7 bases sitting between them. The CDR3 consists of 13 residues. Germline V gene data show CDR1 as SGDLS and CDR2 as YYNGEE.